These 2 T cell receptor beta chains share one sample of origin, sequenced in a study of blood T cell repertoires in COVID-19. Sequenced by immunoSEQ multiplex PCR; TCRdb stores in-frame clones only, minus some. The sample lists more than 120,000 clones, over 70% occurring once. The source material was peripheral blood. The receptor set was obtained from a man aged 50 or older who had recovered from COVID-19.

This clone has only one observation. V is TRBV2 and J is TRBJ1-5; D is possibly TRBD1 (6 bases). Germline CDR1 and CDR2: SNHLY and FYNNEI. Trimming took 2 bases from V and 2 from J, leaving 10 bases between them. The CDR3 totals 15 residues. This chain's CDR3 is CASSERSGGNQPQHF. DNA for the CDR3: TGTGCCAGCAGTGAACGGTCAGGGGGCAATCAGCCCCAGCATTTT.

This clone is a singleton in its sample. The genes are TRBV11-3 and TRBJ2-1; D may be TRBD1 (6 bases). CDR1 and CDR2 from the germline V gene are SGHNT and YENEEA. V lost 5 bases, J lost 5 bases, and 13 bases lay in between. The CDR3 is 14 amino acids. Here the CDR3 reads CASSPPNRDNEQFF. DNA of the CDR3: TGTGCCAGCAGCCCACCTAACAGGGACAATGAGCAGTTCTTC. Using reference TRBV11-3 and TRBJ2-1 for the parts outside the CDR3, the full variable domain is EAGVVQSPRYKIIEKKQPVAFWCNPISGHNTLYWYLQNLGQGPELLIRYENEEAVDDSQLPKDRFSAERLKGVDSTLKIQPAELGDSAVYLCASSPPNRDNEQFFGPGTRLTVL.